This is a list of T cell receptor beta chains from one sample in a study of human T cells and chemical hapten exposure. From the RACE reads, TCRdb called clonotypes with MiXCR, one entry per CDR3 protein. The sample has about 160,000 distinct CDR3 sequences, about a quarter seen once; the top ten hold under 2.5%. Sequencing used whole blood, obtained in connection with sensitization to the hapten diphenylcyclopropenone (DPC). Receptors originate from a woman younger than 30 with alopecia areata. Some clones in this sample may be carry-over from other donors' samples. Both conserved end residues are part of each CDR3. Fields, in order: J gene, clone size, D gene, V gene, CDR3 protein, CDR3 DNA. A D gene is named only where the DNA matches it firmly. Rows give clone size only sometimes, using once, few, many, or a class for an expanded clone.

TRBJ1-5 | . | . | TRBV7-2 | CASSRQVDQPQHF | TGTGCCAGCAGCCGACAGGTCGACCAGCCCCAGCATTTT
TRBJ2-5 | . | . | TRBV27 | CASSYEDGAGTQYF | TGTGCCAGCAGTTACGAGGACGGCGCCGGAACCCAGTACTTC
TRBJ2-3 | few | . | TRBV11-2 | CASSLDRGQLGQYF | TGTGCCAGCAGCTTAGATCGGGGCCAGCTAGGGCAGTATTTT
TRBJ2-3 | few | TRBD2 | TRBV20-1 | CSGGRGDHLDTQYF | TGCAGTGGGGGTCGGGGGGATCATTTGGATACGCAGTATTTT
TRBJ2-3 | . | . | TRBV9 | CASSARQAGTDTQYF | TGTGCCAGCAGCGCCCGACAAGCCGGCACAGATACGCAGTATTTT
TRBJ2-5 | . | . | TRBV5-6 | CASSSWAKETQYF | TGTGCCAGCAGCTCCTGGGCCAAAGAGACCCAGTACTTC
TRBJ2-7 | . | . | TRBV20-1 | CSARGSHYEQYF | TGCAGTGCTAGAGGATCTCACTACGAGCAGTACTTC
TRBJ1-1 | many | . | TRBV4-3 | CASSQDRGAQAFF | TGCGCCAGCAGCCAAGATCGGGGGGCTCAGGCTTTCTTT
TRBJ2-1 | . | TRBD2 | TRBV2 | CASKKREDLGEQFF | TGTGCCAGCAAAAAGCGGGAGGACTTGGGTGAGCAGTTCTTC
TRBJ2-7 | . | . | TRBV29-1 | CSTRDPSYEQYF | TGCAGCACCCGGGACCCCTCCTACGAGCAGTACTTC
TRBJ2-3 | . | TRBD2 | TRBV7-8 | CASSLVGGSSSDTQYF | TGTGCCAGCAGCTTAGTCGGCGGGAGTAGTTCAGATACGCAGTATTTT
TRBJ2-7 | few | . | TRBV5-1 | CASSAGQTTSDEQYF | TGCGCCAGCAGTGCGGGACAAACCACCTCCGACGAGCAGTACTTC
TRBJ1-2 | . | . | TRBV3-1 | CASSQDLEGTRGYTF | TGTGCCAGCAGCCAAGATCTGGAGGGGACAAGAGGCTACACCTTC
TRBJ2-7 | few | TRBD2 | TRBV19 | CASSPGLETWEQYF | TGTGCCAGTAGTCCCGGACTAGAAACATGGGAGCAGTACTTC
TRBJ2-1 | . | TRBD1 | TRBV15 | CATSRTGALYNEQFF | TGTGCCACCAGCAGGACAGGGGCCCTCTACAATGAGCAGTTCTTC
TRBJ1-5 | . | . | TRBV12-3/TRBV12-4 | CASSQNWGNQPQHF | TGTGCCAGCAGTCAGAACTGGGGCAATCAGCCCCAGCATTTT
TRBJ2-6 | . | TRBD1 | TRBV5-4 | CASSSPGQDPSGANVLTF | TGTGCCAGCAGCTCCCCGGGACAGGATCCCTCTGGGGCCAACGTCCTGACTTTC
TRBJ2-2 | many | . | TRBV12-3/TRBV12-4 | CASTPIGAAGELFF | TGTGCCAGCACCCCGATAGGGGCCGCCGGGGAGCTGTTTTTT
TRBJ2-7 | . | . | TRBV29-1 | CSVEGTGAEQYF | TGCAGCGTTGAAGGGACGGGGGCCGAGCAGTACTTC
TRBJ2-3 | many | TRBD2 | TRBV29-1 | CSLRPAGGDTQYF | TGCAGCCTGAGACCAGCGGGGGGGGATACGCAGTATTTT
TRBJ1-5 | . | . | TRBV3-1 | CASSQVSGVQPQHF | TGTGCCAGCAGCCAAGTGTCAGGGGTTCAGCCCCAGCATTTT
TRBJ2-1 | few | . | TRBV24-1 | CATSDSGGGPREQFF | TGTGCCACCAGTGATTCAGGGGGAGGGCCTCGAGAGCAGTTCTTC
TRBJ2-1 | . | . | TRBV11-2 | CASSFALGGLVNEQFF | TGTGCCAGCAGCTTCGCACTTGGGGGGCTGGTCAATGAGCAGTTCTTC
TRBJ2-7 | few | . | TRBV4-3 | CASSQDRRTEQYF | TGCGCCAGCAGCCAAGATCGCCGTACCGAGCAGTACTTC
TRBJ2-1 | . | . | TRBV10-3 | CAIREDQGSYNEQFF | TGTGCCATCAGGGAAGACCAGGGGTCCTACAATGAGCAGTTCTTC
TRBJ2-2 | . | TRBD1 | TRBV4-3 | CASSQVTRDRATGELFF | TGCGCCAGCAGCCAAGTTACCCGGGACAGGGCCACCGGGGAGCTGTTTTTT
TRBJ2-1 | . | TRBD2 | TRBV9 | CASSVVAGSSSYNEQFF | TGTGCCAGCAGCGTAGTAGCGGGCTCGAGCTCCTACAATGAGCAGTTCTTC
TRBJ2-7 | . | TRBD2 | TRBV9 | CASSVGPSGSYEQYF | TGTGCCAGCAGCGTAGGGCCCAGCGGGAGTTACGAGCAGTACTTC
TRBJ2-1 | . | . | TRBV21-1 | CASRFGNEQFF | TGTGCCAGCAGATTTGGGAATGAGCAGTTCTTC
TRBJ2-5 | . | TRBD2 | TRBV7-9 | CASSFVAGARETQYF | TGTGCCAGCAGCTTTGTAGCGGGGGCTAGAGAGACCCAGTACTTC
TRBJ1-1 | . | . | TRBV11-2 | CASSSEGLITEAFF | TGTGCCAGCAGCTCGGAGGGACTGATCACTGAAGCTTTCTTT
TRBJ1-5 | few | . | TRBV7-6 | CASSSGANQPQHF | TGTGCCAGCAGCTCCGGGGCCAATCAGCCCCAGCATTTT
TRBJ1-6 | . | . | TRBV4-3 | CASSHPGPNNSPLHF | TGCGCCAGCAGCCATCCAGGGCCTAATAATTCACCCCTCCACTTT
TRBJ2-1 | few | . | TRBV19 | CASNQGSVESYNEQFF | TGTGCCAGTAATCAGGGTTCGGTCGAGTCCTACAATGAGCAGTTCTTC
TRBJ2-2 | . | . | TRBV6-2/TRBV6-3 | CASSYWAGELFF | TGTGCCAGCAGTTACTGGGCCGGGGAGCTGTTTTTT
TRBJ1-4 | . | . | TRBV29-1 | CSVDREGGKLFF | TGCAGCGTTGATCGGGAGGGTGGAAAACTGTTTTTT
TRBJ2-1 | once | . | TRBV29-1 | CSGDGSSYNEQFF | TGCAGTGGGGACGGCAGCTCCTACAATGAGCAGTTCTTC
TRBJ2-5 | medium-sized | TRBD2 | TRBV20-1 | CSAPGLAGGITLSQYF | TGCAGTGCCCCTGGACTAGCGGGAGGCATCACGCTATCCCAGTACTTC